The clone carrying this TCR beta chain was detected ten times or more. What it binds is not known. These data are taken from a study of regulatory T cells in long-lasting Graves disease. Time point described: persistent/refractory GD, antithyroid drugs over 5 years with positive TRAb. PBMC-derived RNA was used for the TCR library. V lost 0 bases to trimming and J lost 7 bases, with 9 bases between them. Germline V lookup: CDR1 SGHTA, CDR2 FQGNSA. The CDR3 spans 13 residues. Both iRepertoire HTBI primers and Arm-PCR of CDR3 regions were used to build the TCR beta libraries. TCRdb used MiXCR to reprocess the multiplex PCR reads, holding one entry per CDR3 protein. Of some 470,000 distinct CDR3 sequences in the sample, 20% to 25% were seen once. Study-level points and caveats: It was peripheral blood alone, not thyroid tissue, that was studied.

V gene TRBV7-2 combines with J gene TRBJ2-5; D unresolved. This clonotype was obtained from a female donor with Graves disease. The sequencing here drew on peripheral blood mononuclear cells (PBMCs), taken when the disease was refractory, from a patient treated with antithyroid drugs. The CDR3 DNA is TGTGCCAGCAGCTTAGCGGAATTGGGGACCCAGTACTTC. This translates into CASSLAELGTQYF.